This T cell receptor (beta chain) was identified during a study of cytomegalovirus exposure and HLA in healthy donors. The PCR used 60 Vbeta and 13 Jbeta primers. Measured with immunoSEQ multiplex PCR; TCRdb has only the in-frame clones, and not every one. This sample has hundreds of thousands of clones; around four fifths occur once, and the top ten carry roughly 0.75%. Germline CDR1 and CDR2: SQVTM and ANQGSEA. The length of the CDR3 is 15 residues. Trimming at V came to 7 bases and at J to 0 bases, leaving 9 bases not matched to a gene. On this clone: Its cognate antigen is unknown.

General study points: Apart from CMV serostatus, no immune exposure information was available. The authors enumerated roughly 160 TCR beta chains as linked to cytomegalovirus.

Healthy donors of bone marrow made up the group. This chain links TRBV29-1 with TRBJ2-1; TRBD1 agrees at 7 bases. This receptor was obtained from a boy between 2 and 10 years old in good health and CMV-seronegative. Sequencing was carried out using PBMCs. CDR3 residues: CSGRQGQGSYNEQFF. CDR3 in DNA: TGCAGCGGGCGACAGGGACAAGGCTCCTACAATGAGCAGTTCTTC.